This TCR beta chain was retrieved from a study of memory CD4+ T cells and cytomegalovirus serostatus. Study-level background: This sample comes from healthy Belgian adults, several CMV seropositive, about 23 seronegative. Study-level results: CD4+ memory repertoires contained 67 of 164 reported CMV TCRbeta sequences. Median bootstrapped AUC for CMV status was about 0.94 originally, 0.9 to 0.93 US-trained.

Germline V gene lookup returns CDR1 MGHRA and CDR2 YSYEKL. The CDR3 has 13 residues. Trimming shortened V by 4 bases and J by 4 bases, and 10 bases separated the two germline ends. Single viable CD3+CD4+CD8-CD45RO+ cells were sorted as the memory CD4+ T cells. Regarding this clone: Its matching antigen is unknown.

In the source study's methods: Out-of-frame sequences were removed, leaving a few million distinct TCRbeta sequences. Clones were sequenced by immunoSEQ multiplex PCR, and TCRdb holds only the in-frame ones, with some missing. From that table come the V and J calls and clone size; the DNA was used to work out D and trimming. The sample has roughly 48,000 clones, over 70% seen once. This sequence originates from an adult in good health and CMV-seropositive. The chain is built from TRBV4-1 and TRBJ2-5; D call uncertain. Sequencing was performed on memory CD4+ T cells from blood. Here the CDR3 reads CASSLLFGETQYF. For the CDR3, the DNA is TGCGCCAGCAGCCTCCTATTCGGAGAGACCCAGTACTTC.